These 22 T cell receptor beta chains were sequenced from one sample in a study of blood T cells in healthy people across ages. Next came a second PCR, run for roughly 6 to 11 cycles, which used a sample-barcoded 5' primer along with a J-beta primer mix. MiXCR, run by TCRdb on the 5' RACE reads, gives a single entry per CDR3 protein. This sample has some 1 million distinct CDR3 sequences; over 35% occur once, and the top ten carry 15% to 20%. The sample consisted of blood. The receptors derive from a woman in her fifties or sixties in good health.

The genes are TRBV6-5 and TRBJ2-5, with a tentative D call TRBD1 (5 bases). Trimming pared 6 bases from V and 11 bases from J, leaving 25 bases between. CDR1 is MNHEY, CDR2 SVGAGI, per germline. The length of the CDR3 is 15 residues. This CDR3 is CASSPTVSSYNEQYF. CDR3 nucleotides: TGTGCCAGCAGCCCGACAGTATCCTCCTACAATGAGCAGTACTTC.

The chain combines TRBV7-9 with TRBJ1-6, with unresolved D. V was clipped by 0 bases and J by 11 bases, with 17 bases between them. Looked up from germline, CDR1 is SEHNR and CDR2 is FQNEAQ (reference sequence). The CDR3 extends over 16 amino acids. CDR3 loop: CASSLAPRQGATPLHF. CDR3 DNA sequence: TGTGCCAGCAGCTTAGCGCCCAGGCAAGGCGCGACACCCCTCCACTTT.

In this sample, this clonotype turned up once. The V and J genes are TRBV27 and TRBJ2-5, with no clear D. V was pared by 5 bases and J by 1 base, with 20 bases between. This CDR3 spans 17 amino acids. CDR1 and CDR2 from the germline V gene are MNHEY and SMNVEV (reference sequence). The CDR3 reads CASSPVERGGAQETQYF. The DNA for the CDR3 is TGTGCCAGCAGTCCCGTTGAGCGAGGTGGTGCCCAAGAGACCCAGTACTTC.

Written as DNA, the CDR3 is TGTGCCAGCAGCGTGACACCGACAGGGAACAATGAGCAGTTCTTC. This codes for CASSVTPTGNNEQFF. The chain employs TRBV9 and TRBJ2-1, with 7 bases matching TRBD1. The germline V gene encodes CDR1 SGDLS and CDR2 YYNGEE. The junction had 7 bases not matched to a gene; V was cut back by 2 bases and J by 5 bases. The CDR3 is made up of 15 amino acids.

This clonotype was seen many times. J is TRBJ1-1 and V is TRBV25-1; D is possibly TRBD1 (5 bases). V lost 4 bases to trimming and J lost 1 base, with 16 bases between them. This CDR3 is built from 16 residues. The germline V gene encodes CDR1 MGHDK and CDR2 SYGVNS. The CDR3: CASSGNPGTPNTEAFF. CDR3 nucleotides: TGTGCCAGCAGTGGGAACCCCGGGACCCCGAACACTGAAGCTTTCTTT.

This chain joins TRBV20-1 and TRBJ2-7; 10 bases map to TRBD2. The V and J ends lost 2 bases and 4 bases, in that order; junction bases with no gene match: 5. The CDR3 is 14 amino acids. Per the germline V gene, CDR1 is DFQATT and CDR2 is SNEGSKA (reference sequence). This CDR3 is CSARPAGGIYEQYF. The CDR3 DNA follows: TGCAGTGCTAGACCAGCGGGAGGGATTTACGAGCAGTACTTC.

This rearrangement joins TRBV7-9 to TRBJ2-7; D is ambiguous. V was cut by 5 bases and J by 6 bases, with 11 bases left in between. Looked up from germline, CDR1 is SEHNR and CDR2 is FQNEAQ (reference sequence). There are 12 residues in the CDR3. Here the CDR3 DNA reads TGTGCCAGCAGCGCCTCGGTTGTCGAGCAGTACTTC. It specifies CASSASVVEQYF.

The chain combines TRBV2 with TRBJ2-3; D possibly matches TRBD1 or TRBD2 (5 bases each). The CDR3 runs to 15 residues. Germline CDR1 SNHLY, CDR2 FYNNEI. V was trimmed by 7 bases and J by 2 bases, leaving 16 bases between them. The CDR3, as DNA: TGTGCCAGCATACTGATCTGGGGGTACACAGATACGCAGTATTTT. Its translation is CASILIWGYTDTQYF.

The DNA of the CDR3 is TGTGCCAGCAGGGAGCCCGGGACCAATGAGCAGTACTTC. It yields the protein CASREPGTNEQYF. The chain employs TRBV6-1 and TRBJ2-4; possibly TRBD1 or TRBD2 for D (5 bases each). CDR1 MNHNS and CDR2 SASEGT come from the germline V gene. The CDR3 sequence is 13 residues long. V was shortened by 6 bases and J by 13 bases, with 19 bases between the two germline ends.

The rearrangement uses TRBV11-2 and TRBJ2-4; D perhaps matches TRBD1 (5 bases). The J call is doubtful: the DNA matches TRBJ2-7 better. CDR3 length: 16 residues. Germline CDR1 and CDR2: SGHAT and FQNNGV. The CDR3 region has the DNA TGTGCCAGCAGCTTAGCGACGTGGACACCGACCTACGAGCAGTACTTC. Protein product: CASSLATWTPTYEQYF.

The chain employs TRBV20-1 and TRBJ1-1, with TRBD1 matching over 7 bases. Looked up from germline, CDR1 is DFQATT and CDR2 is SNEGSKA (reference sequence). The CDR3 consists of 15 residues. V gave up 4 bases and J gave up 0 bases; unmatched junction bases: 8. CDR3 sequence: CSATRQGGVNTEAFF. The CDR3 DNA is TGCAGTGCTACCCGACAGGGTGGGGTGAACACTGAAGCTTTCTTT.

V and J are TRBV15 and TRBJ2-3; a weak D match, TRBD2 (5 bases). The germline V and J ends were trimmed by 1 base and 7 bases, with 21 bases remaining between them. CDR1 is LNHNV, CDR2 YYDKDF, per germline (reference sequence). The CDR3 extends over 17 amino acids. CDR3 nucleotides: TGTGCCACCAGCAGAGTGCGATCTAGCTCCATTTTGAATACGCAGTATTTT. Residues: CATSRVRSSSILNTQYF.

Only a few counts were recorded for this clonotype. The chain couples TRBV12-3 or TRBV12-4 to TRBJ1-2; 7 bases are a match to TRBD1. CDR3 length equals 14 residues. The J segment lost 4 bases and the V segment lost 3 bases, leaving 5 bases of the junction unmatched. As DNA, the CDR3 is TGTGCCAGCAGTTTGATACAGGGGATCTATGGCTACACCTTC. Protein sequence: CASSLIQGIYGYTF.

The chain has TRBV12-3 or TRBV12-4 and TRBJ1-4, with D tentatively TRBD1 (5 bases). This CDR3 spans 15 amino acids. V shed 7 bases and J shed 5 bases, with 17 bases lying between them. The CDR3 loop is CASTVGRGSNEKLFF. DNA of the CDR3: TGTGCCAGCACCGTGGGACGGGGCTCCAATGAAAAACTGTTTTTT.

This clonotype appeared a few times. The chain uses TRBV5-1 and TRBJ2-7; 8 bases map to TRBD1. CDR3 length: 15 residues. Germline assignment: CDR1 SGHRS and CDR2 YFSETQ. Trimming cost V 4 bases and J 6 bases; bases outside gene matches: 12. CDR3 nucleotides: TGCGCCAGCAGCCCCAGAGGGCAGGGGGCTTCCGAGCAGTACTTC. Residues: CASSPRGQGASEQYF.

The CDR3 sequence is CASSERSYGYTF. In DNA form, the CDR3 reads TGTGCCAGCAGTGAACGGAGCTATGGCTACACCTTC. The V gene is TRBV2, the J gene TRBJ1-2; D unclear. This CDR3 has 12 residues. Deletions cut 2 bases from V and 4 bases from J, with 5 bases between. The germline V gene encodes CDR1 SNHLY and CDR2 FYNNEI.

The V gene is TRBV6-2 or TRBV6-3, the J gene TRBJ2-3, with D possibly matching TRBD1 (5 bases). The length of the CDR3 is 14 residues. Germline CDR1 and CDR2: MNHEY and SVGEGT. Trimming stripped 2 bases from V and 4 bases from J, with 10 bases between. Here the CDR3 DNA reads TGTGCCAGCAGTTACACCGGACACCCAGATACGCAGTATTTT. Translating it yields CASSYTGHPDTQYF.

V and J are TRBV27 and TRBJ2-7, with 7 bases identical to TRBD2. There are 15 residues in the CDR3. Germline CDR1 MNHEY, CDR2 SMNVEV (reference sequence). J gave up 3 bases and V 3 bases, and 8 bases lay outside the gene matches. For the CDR3, the DNA is TGTGCCAGCAGTTTTACCGGGAGGACCCTCTACGAGCAGTACTTC. Its translation is CASSFTGRTLYEQYF.

The chain uses TRBV30 and TRBJ2-2; 7 nucleotides align to TRBD2. The germline gives CDR1 GTSNPN, CDR2 SVGIG (reference sequence). This CDR3 has 15 residues. V dropped 0 bases and J dropped 3; count of bases not matched to a gene: 4. The CDR3 protein is CAWSVLAGDTGELFF. The CDR3 DNA reads as TGTGCCTGGAGTGTACTCGCGGGAGACACCGGGGAGCTGTTTTTT.

J is TRBJ2-1 and V is TRBV5-1, with 10 bases lining up with TRBD1. CDR1 is SGHRS, CDR2 YFSETQ, per germline. Trimming at V came to 3 bases and at J to 4 bases, leaving 4 bases not matched to a gene. The CDR3 totals 15 residues. CDR3 amino acids: CASSWGQGMYNEQFF. For the CDR3, the DNA is TGCGCCAGCAGCTGGGGACAGGGGATGTACAATGAGCAGTTCTTC.

This rearrangement joins TRBV20-1 to TRBJ2-5, with D possibly being TRBD2 (5 bases). This CDR3 contains 14 residues. V gave up 6 bases and J gave up 1 base, with 15 bases separating them. Looked up from germline, CDR1 is DFQATT and CDR2 is SNEGSKA (reference sequence). CDR3 coding DNA: TGCAGTGCGTTCGACTACCGTCTCCAAGAGACCCAGTACTTC. Translating gives CSAFDYRLQETQYF.

V gene TRBV18 combines with J gene TRBJ2-5; weak D call: TRBD2 (5 bases). The V and J ends lost 3 bases and 7 bases respectively, with 15 bases between them. The germline gives CDR1 KGHSH, CDR2 LQKENI. The length of the CDR3 is 14 residues. Here the CDR3 reads CASSPPSGLRTQYF. The CDR3 DNA reads TGTGCCAGCTCACCTCCCAGCGGCTTACGGACCCAGTACTTC.